Detailed here is one T cell receptor (beta chain). Its target is unknown. Primers for the PCR totalled 60 Vbeta and 13 Jbeta. Using immunoSEQ multiplex PCR, the repertoire was profiled, and TCRdb retains in-frame clones only, with some absent. The data show 190,000 or so clones, around 86% seen once. The data originate from a study of cytomegalovirus exposure and HLA in healthy donors. General study findings and limits: In vitro experiments confirmed that three CMV-associated chains were specific for CMV antigens. Reports indicated that the classifier achieved high specificity and sensitivity in diagnosing cytomegalovirus status. In a later analysis, TCR association rates varied by HLA locus: DRB1 most, HLA-C fewest. Highly shared sequence variants in one cluster were likely a sequencing artifact.

V gave up 5 bases and J gave up 4 bases, with 15 bases separating them. The germline CDR1 and CDR2 sequences are MDHEN and SYDVKM. The CDR3 has 15 amino acids. Sequencing was done on a sample of PBMCs. The gene calls are TRBV28 and TRBJ1-3; D remains ambiguous. The receptor's source is a woman between 45 and 60 years old in good health and CMV-seropositive. The CDR3 loop is CASSPPAPGGNTIYF. CDR3 DNA sequence: TGTGCCAGCAGTCCTCCAGCTCCGGGAGGAAACACCATATATTTT.